This T cell receptor (beta chain) came from a study of blood T cells in healthy people across ages. The second PCR ran about 6 to 11 cycles with a sample-barcoded 5' primer and J-beta primers. TCRdb re-called the 5' RACE reads with MiXCR, one entry per CDR3 protein. This sample has roughly 830,000 distinct CDR3 sequences, with approximately 65% found just once. The study, taken as a whole, reports: It was not possible, with unsorted PBMCs, to conclusively compare naive and antigen-experienced cells. Changes in expanded clonotypes were possibly confounded, as the CMV status of donors was unknown.

In the case of this clonotype: The target antigen is unknown.

Donation came from healthy Caucasian individuals in Russia who were aged about 6 to 95. V lost 4 bases and J lost 6, with 11 bases in between. Per the germline V gene, CDR1 is KGHDR and CDR2 is SFDVKD. This CDR3 contains 13 residues. The chain carries TRBV24-1 and TRBJ1-2, with D unresolved. This sequence originates from a young man in good health. The sample comprised blood. The CDR3 here is CATSESWADGYTF. The CDR3 nucleotides are TGTGCCACCAGTGAGTCCTGGGCGGATGGCTACACCTTC.